What follows are 25 T cell receptor beta chains derived from one specimen sequenced in a study of T cell responses to AZD1222 COVID-19 vaccine (dated by TCRdb to about 2021). Libraries were prepared through the immunoSEQ multiplex PCR assay. TCRdb re-hosts the immuneACCESS table, in-frame sequences only. Its copies lack some clones; in the studies checked, an unresolved V gene accounts for under half of them, and the cause for the rest is not known. This sample has 110,000 to 150,000 clones in its table, and about 93% of those were observed once. 5% to 6.5% of the sample is taken by the ten largest. What this sample's time point label stands for: baseline before first vaccination. Here the sequenced sample was peripheral blood, taken on day 0 of AZD1222 vaccination. The receptors derive from an adult in good health.

This clone is a singleton in its sample. The J gene is TRBJ2-1, the V gene TRBV6-5, with D perhaps matching TRBD1 or TRBD2 (6 bases each). Germline CDR1 MNHEY, CDR2 SVGAGI. This CDR3 is 13 amino acids long. Trimming left V 4 bases short and J 14 bases short, with 18 bases between. CDR3 nucleotide sequence: TGTGCCAGCAGTTCCGGGGGTAAGGGGGTTAAGTTCTTC. Protein: CASSSGGKGVKFF.

The chain couples TRBV19 to TRBJ1-5; D is perhaps TRBD1 (6 bases). Germline CDR1 and CDR2: LNHDA and SQIVND (reference sequence). Between the trimmed V and J ends, which lost 5 bases and 5 bases, there was a span of 10 bases. This CDR3 has 13 amino acids. The CDR3 sequence: CASSWGGYQPQHF. DNA for the CDR3: TGTGCCAGTAGTTGGGGGGGCTATCAGCCCCAGCATTTT.

The chain combines TRBV6-5 with TRBJ2-7; D is perhaps TRBD1 or TRBD2 (5 bases each). Germline V gives CDR1 MNHEY, CDR2 SVGAGI. The CDR3 contains 13 residues. Trimming pared 3 bases from V and 7 bases from J, leaving 13 bases between. CDR3 sequence reads: CASSYSEGREQYF. In DNA form, the CDR3 reads TGTGCCAGCAGTTATAGTGAGGGGAGAGAGCAGTACTTC.

This sequence joins TRBV18 and TRBJ2-7, with TRBD1 identical over 7 bases. The germline gives CDR1 KGHSH, CDR2 LQKENI. With V trimmed by 4 bases and J by 3 bases, 9 bases remained unmatched. CDR3 size: 15 residues. This chain's CDR3 is CASSLTTGTHYEQYF. CDR3 coding DNA: TGTGCCAGCTCACTGACGACAGGGACACACTACGAGCAGTACTTC.

V usage is TRBV14 and J usage is TRBJ2-1; 7 bases map to TRBD2. The CDR3 length is 16 residues. J gave up 0 bases and V 1 base, and 3 bases lay outside the gene matches. Germline CDR1 SGHDN, CDR2 FVKESK. Here the CDR3 reads CASSQASGRSYNEQFF. DNA for the CDR3: TGTGCCAGCAGCCAAGCTAGCGGACGCTCCTACAATGAGCAGTTCTTC.

The chain joins TRBV4-2 to TRBJ2-5; 8 positions agree with TRBD2. The CDR3 runs 14 residues. Trimming took 3 bases from V and 4 from J; bases not matched to a gene: 4. CDR1 is LGHNA, CDR2 YNFKEQ, per germline. The CDR3 sequence is CASSQVAGSETQYF. CDR3 in DNA: TGTGCCAGCAGCCAGGTAGCGGGATCAGAGACCCAGTACTTC.

This chain connects TRBV30 to TRBJ1-2; 9 nucleotides align to TRBD1. The V gene's germline CDR1 is GTSNPN and CDR2 SVGIG (reference sequence). CDR3 length equals 14 residues. The ends lost 2 bases at V and 5 bases at J; junction bases unmatched: 6. CDR3 residues: CAWSPDRGFYGYTF. CDR3 coding DNA: TGTGCCTGGAGTCCCGACAGGGGGTTTTATGGCTACACCTTC.

The chain combines TRBV10-3 with TRBJ2-1; possible D gene TRBD2, 6 bases. The CDR3 runs 16 residues. The germline V gene has CDR1 ENHRY and CDR2 SYGVKD. V was clipped by 4 bases and J by 0 bases, with 13 bases between them. The CDR3 sequence is CAISGGRDSSYNEQFF. CDR3 nucleotides: TGTGCCATCAGTGGAGGGCGGGATAGCTCCTACAATGAGCAGTTCTTC.

CDR3 protein: CASSKRTPSPLHF. CDR3 DNA: TGTGCCAGCAGCAAGCGGACACCTTCACCCCTCCACTTT. The gene calls are TRBV7-8 and TRBJ1-6; possible D gene TRBD1, 5 bases. Trimming left V 5 bases short and J 9 bases short, with 11 bases between. The CDR3 is 13 residues long. The germline V gene encodes CDR1 SGHVS and CDR2 FQNEAQ. The full variable domain, rest sourced from reference TRBV7-8 and TRBJ1-6, is GAGVSQSPRYKVAKRGQDVALRCDPISGHVSLFWYQQALGQGPEFLTYFQNEAQLDKSGLPSDRFFAERPEGSVSTLKIQRTQQEDSAVYLCASSKRTPSPLHFGNGTRLTVT.

CDR3 loop: CASSRQSISGNTIYF. CDR3 coding DNA: TGTGCCAGCAGCAGACAGAGCATCTCTGGAAACACCATATATTTT. This sequence joins TRBV6-5 and TRBJ1-3; D possibly corresponds to TRBD1 (5 bases). The V gene lost 6 bases and the J gene lost 0 bases, with 12 bases spanning the gap. This CDR3 contains 15 residues. Per the germline V gene, CDR1 is MNHEY and CDR2 is SVGAGI.

The chain carries TRBV27 and TRBJ1-1; 7 bases match TRBD1. V dropped 5 bases and J dropped 4; count of bases not matched to a gene: 10. The CDR3 length is 15 residues. CDR1 MNHEY and CDR2 SMNVEV come from the germline V gene (reference sequence). The CDR3 region has the DNA TGTGCCAGCAGTCCAAGACAGGGACCGTCCACTGAAGCTTTCTTT. Its translation: CASSPRQGPSTEAFF.

The rearrangement links TRBV18 to TRBJ2-5; the D is unclear. Germline V CDR1 and CDR2: KGHSH, LQKENI. This CDR3 contains 13 residues. V was trimmed by 2 bases and J by 4 bases, leaving 8 bases between them. The CDR3 loop is CASSPGQLETQYF. In DNA, the CDR3 is TGTGCCAGCTCACCAGGCCAGCTAGAGACCCAGTACTTC. Based on the CDR3 plus reference TRBV18 and TRBJ2-5, the full variable domain is NAGVMQNPRHLVRRRGQEARLRCSPMKGHSHVYWYRQLPEEGLKFMVYLQKENIIDESGMPKERFSAEFPKEGPSILRIQQVVRGDSAAYFCASSPGQLETQYFGPGTRLLVL.

The chain links TRBV3-1 (or the pseudogene TRBV3-2) to TRBJ2-5, with D uncertain. V was trimmed by 1 base and J by 2 bases, leaving 5 bases between them. CDR1 is LGHDT and CDR2 is YNNKEL in the germline V gene (reference sequence). The CDR3 length is 13 residues. The CDR3, as DNA: TGTGCCAGCAGCCAAGCAACACAAGAGACCCAGTACTTC. This gives the protein CASSQATQETQYF.

The chain couples TRBV7-8 to TRBJ1-5, with 7 bases aligning to TRBD1. This CDR3 contains 15 residues. V lost 5 bases to trimming and J lost 0 bases; unmatched junction nucleotides: 4. Germline CDR1 SGHVS, CDR2 FQNEAQ. CDR3 sequence reads: CASSAGTDSNQPQHF. The CDR3 DNA reads as TGTGCCAGCAGCGCCGGGACAGATAGCAATCAGCCCCAGCATTTT.

V and J are TRBV6-4 and TRBJ2-1, with 8 nucleotides matching TRBD2. Germline trimming cut 10 bases from V and 6 bases from J; bases unmatched to any gene: 11. The CDR3 covers 14 residues. Germline V gene lookup returns CDR1 MRHNA and CDR2 SNTAGT. CDR3 coding DNA: TGTGCCAACCCCGTCAGCGGGAGAGTCAATGAGCAGTTCTTC. The encoded protein is CANPVSGRVNEQFF.

This chain links TRBV5-8 with TRBJ1-6, with a tentative D call TRBD1 (5 bases). The germline V and J ends were trimmed by 0 bases and 9 bases, with 13 bases remaining between them. This CDR3 is built from 15 residues. Germline values: CDR1 SGHTS, CDR2 YDEGEE. CDR3 region: CASSLVGTDGSPLHF. The CDR3 bases are TGTGCCAGCAGCTTGGTGGGGACCGACGGTTCACCCCTCCACTTT.

The CDR3 region is CASSSRLSTDTQYF. CDR3 nucleotide sequence: TGTGCCAGCAGTTCACGCCTTAGCACAGATACGCAGTATTTT. This chain uses TRBV27 with TRBJ2-3; unclear D gene. CDR1 and CDR2 (germline): MNHEY, SMNVEV (reference sequence). The CDR3 is made up of 14 amino acids. V was cut by 4 bases and J by 0 bases, with 8 bases left in between.

The V and J genes are TRBV4-2 and TRBJ1-2; D is uncertain. V was shortened by 0 bases and J by 8 bases, with 19 bases between the two germline ends. Germline values: CDR1 LGHNA, CDR2 YNFKEQ. The CDR3 consists of 16 residues. This CDR3 reads CASSQEAGGGDGGYTF. In nucleotides, the CDR3 is TGTGCCAGCAGCCAAGAGGCCGGCGGAGGTGATGGAGGCTACACCTTC.

This clone was found once. This chain uses TRBV7-2 with TRBJ2-1, with a weak D call TRBD2 (6 bases). V gave up 2 bases and J gave up 3 bases, with 14 bases separating them. The CDR3 covers 16 residues. The germline CDR1 and CDR2 sequences are SGHTA and FQGNSA. CDR3 DNA sequence: TGTGCCAGCAGCTTACACGGCGGGACCAGCTACAATGAGCAGTTCTTC. Its translation is CASSLHGGTSYNEQFF.

V usage is TRBV5-1 and J usage is TRBJ2-1; 9 bases are shared with TRBD1. Germline-derived CDR1 and CDR2 are SGHRS and YFSETQ. The CDR3 is made up of 16 amino acids. V trimming: 0 bases; J trimming: 7 bases; junction bases outside the gene matches: 8. CDR3 in amino acids: CASSLVGQGTKNEQFF. CDR3 DNA: TGCGCCAGCAGCTTGGTCGGACAGGGGACTAAAAATGAGCAGTTCTTC.

The chain carries TRBV28 and TRBJ1-2; TRBD1 might be the D (5 bases). CDR1 and CDR2 from the germline V gene are MDHEN and SYDVKM. V lost 2 bases, J lost 4 bases, and 14 bases lay in between. CDR3 length: 15 amino acids. The CDR3 nucleotides are TGTGCCAGCAGTTTAATTACAGACAGCGGCTATGGCTACACCTTC. Amino acids: CASSLITDSGYGYTF.

This chain uses TRBV6-5 with TRBJ1-1; perhaps TRBD1 as D (6 bases). Looked up from germline, CDR1 is MNHEY and CDR2 is SVGAGI. Trimming stripped 7 bases from V and 2 bases from J, with 14 bases between. CDR3 length: 14 amino acids. CDR3 sequence (DNA): TGTGCCAGCACCTACCGGGGGCTCAACACTGAAGCTTTCTTT. This sequence encodes CASTYRGLNTEAFF.

The chain has TRBV5-6 and TRBJ2-2; maybe TRBD1 (6 bases). The ends were cut back, 2 bases at V and 0 bases at J, with 11 bases in the middle. There are 16 residues in the CDR3. CDR1 is SGHDT, CDR2 YYEEEE, per germline. The CDR3 nucleotides are TGTGCCAGCAGCTTCGGACAGCTTGCGAACACCGGGGAGCTGTTTTTT. Translation gives CASSFGQLANTGELFF.

This chain connects TRBV19 to TRBJ1-4, with D perhaps matching TRBD1 (5 bases). The CDR3 sequence is 17 residues long. The V end lost 4 bases, the J end lost 0 bases, and 15 bases lay between the germline ends. Germline CDR1 and CDR2: LNHDA and SQIVND (reference sequence). The CDR3 reads CASSKGRAGSTNEKLFF. CDR3 nucleotide sequence: TGTGCCAGTAGTAAGGGCAGGGCCGGGTCAACTAATGAAAAACTGTTTTTT.

The chain uses TRBV11-1 and TRBJ1-1; no firm D call. The CDR3 totals 13 residues. Germline V gene lookup returns CDR1 SGHAT and CDR2 FQDESV (reference sequence). Between the trimmed V and J ends, which lost 5 bases and 11 bases, there was a span of 18 bases. CDR3 in DNA: TGTGCCAGCAGCCCCCGCCACTCCGATGGTGCTTTCTTT. Translating gives CASSPRHSDGAFF.